Listed below are T cell receptor beta chains from one sample, sequenced in a study of early T cells in non-severe SARS-CoV-2 infection. TCRdb reanalysed the 5' RACE reads using MiXCR and keeps one entry per CDR3 protein. The sample consists of tens of thousands of distinct CDR3 sequences, over 7% of them appearing once. The sample was whole blood. The receptor source for this set is an adult who was a healthcare worker with PCR-confirmed SARS-CoV-2 infection or an uninfected control (not recorded which). The CDR3 runs from the conserved cysteine through the conserved F or W. Fields, in order: CDR3 protein, V gene, J gene.

CDR3 protein: CASSSTGVGSPLHF; V gene: TRBV7-3; J gene: TRBJ1-6
CDR3 protein: CASSYSGGAVEQFF; V gene: TRBV7-8; J gene: TRBJ2-1
CDR3 protein: CASSSRQGYGYTF; V gene: TRBV6-6; J gene: TRBJ1-2
CDR3 protein: CASSFPSQGAREKLFF; V gene: TRBV6-1; J gene: TRBJ1-4
CDR3 protein: CASSPLASSYNEQFF; V gene: TRBV12-3/TRBV12-4; J gene: TRBJ2-1
CDR3 protein: CASTLPGQGGTEAFF; V gene: TRBV6-2/TRBV6-3; J gene: TRBJ1-1
CDR3 protein: CASTQGQGGPPLHF; V gene: TRBV12-3/TRBV12-4; J gene: TRBJ1-6
CDR3 protein: CASSQSGANTGELFF; V gene: TRBV4-1; J gene: TRBJ2-2
CDR3 protein: CASTRGSGNYGYTF; V gene: TRBV6-5; J gene: TRBJ1-2
CDR3 protein: CASTLNPTGTGNYNEQFF; V gene: TRBV12-3/TRBV12-4; J gene: TRBJ2-1
CDR3 protein: CASSEGRAWEQYF; V gene: TRBV2; J gene: TRBJ2-7
CDR3 protein: CASSQDLPGGTEAFF; V gene: TRBV14; J gene: TRBJ1-1
CDR3 protein: CASSLPGVHGYTF; V gene: TRBV5-1; J gene: TRBJ1-2
CDR3 protein: CASSQGIYGYTF; V gene: TRBV10-2; J gene: TRBJ1-2
CDR3 protein: CSASQANTGPQHF; V gene: TRBV20-1; J gene: TRBJ1-5
CDR3 protein: CSAPTGNQETQYF; V gene: TRBV29-1; J gene: TRBJ2-5